Described below is a single T cell receptor beta chain sequence and its context. Methods used by the authors: Cell counts per sample came from amplifying reference gene primers. Some clones are missing from TCRdb's copy, which holds only in-frame ones; the method was immunoSEQ multiplex PCR. That table supplies the V and J calls and clone size; D and trimming were determined from the DNA. The sample yields 250,000 to 300,000 clones, around 90% seen once. This record belongs to a study of blood T cell repertoires in COVID-19. Across the whole study: Recovery meant two consecutive negative NP/OP PCR tests, professional clearance, or resolved symptoms. COVID-19 samples collected from the United States, Italy and Spain covered acute and convalescent phases.

This CDR3 has 16 residues. With 7 bases removed from V and 0 bases from J, the gap between germline ends came to 16 bases. CDR1 is MDHEN, CDR2 SYDVKM, per germline. Sample: PBMCs or T cells enriched from blood (not recorded which). This TCR came from a woman in her sixties in a cohort exposed to, infected with or recovered from COVID-19 (not recorded which). The gene calls are TRBV28 and TRBJ2-1, with a weak D call TRBD1 (6 bases). The CDR3 protein is CASTSGWGRSYNEQFF. CDR3 bases: TGTGCCAGCACCTCGGGGTGGGGGCGCTCCTACAATGAGCAGTTCTTC.